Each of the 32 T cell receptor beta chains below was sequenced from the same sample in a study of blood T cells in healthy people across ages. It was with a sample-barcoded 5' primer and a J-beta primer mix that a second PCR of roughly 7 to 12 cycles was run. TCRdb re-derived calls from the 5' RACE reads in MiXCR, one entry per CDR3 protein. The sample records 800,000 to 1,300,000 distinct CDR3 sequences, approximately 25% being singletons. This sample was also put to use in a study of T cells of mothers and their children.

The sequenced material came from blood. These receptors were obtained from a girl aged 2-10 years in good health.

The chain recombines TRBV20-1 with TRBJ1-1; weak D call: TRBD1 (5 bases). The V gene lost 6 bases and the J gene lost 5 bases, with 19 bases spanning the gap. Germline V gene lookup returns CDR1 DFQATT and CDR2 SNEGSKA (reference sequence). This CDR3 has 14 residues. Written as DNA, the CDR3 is TGCAGTGCCAGCGCTTCTCTCGGGGCGACTGAAGCTTTCTTT. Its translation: CSASASLGATEAFF.

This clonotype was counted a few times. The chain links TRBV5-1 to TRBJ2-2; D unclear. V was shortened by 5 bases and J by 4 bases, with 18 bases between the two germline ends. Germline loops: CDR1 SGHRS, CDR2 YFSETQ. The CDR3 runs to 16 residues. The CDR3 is CASRAPLTEPTGELFF. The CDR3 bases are TGCGCCAGCAGGGCTCCTCTCACGGAGCCCACCGGGGAGCTGTTTTTT.

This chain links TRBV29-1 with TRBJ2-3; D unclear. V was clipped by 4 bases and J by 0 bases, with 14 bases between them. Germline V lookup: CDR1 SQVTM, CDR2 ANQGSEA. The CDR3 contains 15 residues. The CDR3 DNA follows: TGCAGCGTTGTGAGAGGTCTCGACAGCACAGATACGCAGTATTTT. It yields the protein CSVVRGLDSTDTQYF.

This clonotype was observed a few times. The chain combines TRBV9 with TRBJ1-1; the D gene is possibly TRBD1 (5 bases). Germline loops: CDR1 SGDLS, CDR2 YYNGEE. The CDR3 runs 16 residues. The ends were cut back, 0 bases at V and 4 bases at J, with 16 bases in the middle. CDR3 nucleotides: TGTGCCAGCAGCGTAGGGGTGGGGGACGCGATCACTGAAGCTTTCTTT. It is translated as CASSVGVGDAITEAFF.

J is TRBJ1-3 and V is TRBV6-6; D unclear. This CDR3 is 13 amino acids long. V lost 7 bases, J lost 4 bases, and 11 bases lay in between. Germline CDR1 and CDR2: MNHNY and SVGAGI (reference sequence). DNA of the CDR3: TGTGCCAGCATCTCCCCGGGCGGAAACACCATATATTTT. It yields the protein CASISPGGNTIYF.

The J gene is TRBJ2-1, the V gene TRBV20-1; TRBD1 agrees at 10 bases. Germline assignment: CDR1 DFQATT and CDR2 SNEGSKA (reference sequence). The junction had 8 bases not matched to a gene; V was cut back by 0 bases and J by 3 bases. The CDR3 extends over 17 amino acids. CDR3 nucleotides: TGCAGTGCTAGAGACCTACTCGGACAGGGGGACTACAATGAGCAGTTCTTC. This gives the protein CSARDLLGQGDYNEQFF.

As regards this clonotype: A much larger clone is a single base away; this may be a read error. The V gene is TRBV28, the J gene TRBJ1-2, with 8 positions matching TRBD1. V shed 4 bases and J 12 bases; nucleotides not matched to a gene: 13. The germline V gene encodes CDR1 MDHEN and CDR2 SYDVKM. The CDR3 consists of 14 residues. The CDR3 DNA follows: TGTGCCAGCAGTTCAAGACAGGGGCGGGGAGGCCACACCTTC. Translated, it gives CASSSRQGRGGHTF.

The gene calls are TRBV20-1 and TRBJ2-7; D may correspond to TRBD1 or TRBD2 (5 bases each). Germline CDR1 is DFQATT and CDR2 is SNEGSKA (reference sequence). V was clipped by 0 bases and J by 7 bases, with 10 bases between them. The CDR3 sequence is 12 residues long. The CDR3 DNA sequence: TGCAGTGCTAGAGATATAGGGGAGGAGCAGTACTTC. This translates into CSARDIGEEQYF.

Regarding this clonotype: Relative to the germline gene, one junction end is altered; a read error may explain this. The CDR3 sequence is CAIRGLAGSTDMQYF. DNA of the CDR3: TGTGCCATCAGGGGACTAGCGGGGAGCACAGATATGCAGTATTTT. The genes are TRBV10-3 and TRBJ2-3, with TRBD2 identical over 13 bases. The CDR3 has 15 amino acids. Germline assignment: CDR1 ENHRY and CDR2 SYGVKD.

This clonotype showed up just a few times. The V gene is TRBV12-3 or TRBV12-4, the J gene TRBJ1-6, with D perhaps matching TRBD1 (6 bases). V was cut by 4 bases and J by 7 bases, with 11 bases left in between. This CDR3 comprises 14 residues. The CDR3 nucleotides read TGTGCCAGCAGTTCACAGGGAGAGAATTCACCCCTCCACTTT. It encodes CASSSQGENSPLHF.

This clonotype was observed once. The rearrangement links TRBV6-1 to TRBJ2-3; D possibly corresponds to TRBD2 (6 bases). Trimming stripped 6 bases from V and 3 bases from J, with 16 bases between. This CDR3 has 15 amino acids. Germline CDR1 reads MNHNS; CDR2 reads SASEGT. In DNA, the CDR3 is TGTGCCAGCAGACGGGCCCCCGGGGGAACAGATACGCAGTATTTT. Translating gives CASRRAPGGTDTQYF.

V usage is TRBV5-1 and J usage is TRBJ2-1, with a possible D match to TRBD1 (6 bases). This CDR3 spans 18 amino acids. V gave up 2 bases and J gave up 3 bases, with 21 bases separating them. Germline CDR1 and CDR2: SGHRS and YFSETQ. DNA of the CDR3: TGCGCCAGCAGCTTCCCAAGCCCACAGGGAGCTAACTACAATGAGCAGTTCTTC. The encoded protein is CASSFPSPQGANYNEQFF.

The CDR3, as DNA: TGTGCCAGCGCAGACTCCCCCGGTGGCAATGAGCAGTTCTTC. Translating gives CASADSPGGNEQFF. The gene calls are TRBV2 and TRBJ2-5; D gene uncertain. The DNA matches TRBJ2-1 better at its end, which makes the J call doubtful. The germline V gene has CDR1 SNHLY and CDR2 FYNNEI. The CDR3 spans 14 residues.

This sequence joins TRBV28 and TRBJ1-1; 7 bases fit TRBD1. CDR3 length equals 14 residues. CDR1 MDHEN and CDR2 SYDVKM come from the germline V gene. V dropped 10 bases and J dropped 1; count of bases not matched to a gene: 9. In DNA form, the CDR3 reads TGTGCCATCTCCGAGGGACAGTGGAACACTGAAGCTTTCTTT. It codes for CAISEGQWNTEAFF. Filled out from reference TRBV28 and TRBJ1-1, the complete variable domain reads DVKVTQSSRYLVKRTGEKVFLECVQDMDHENMFWYRQDPGLGLRLIYFSYDVKMKEKGDIPEGYSVSREKKERFSLILESASTNQTSMYLCAISEGQWNTEAFFGQGTRLTVV.

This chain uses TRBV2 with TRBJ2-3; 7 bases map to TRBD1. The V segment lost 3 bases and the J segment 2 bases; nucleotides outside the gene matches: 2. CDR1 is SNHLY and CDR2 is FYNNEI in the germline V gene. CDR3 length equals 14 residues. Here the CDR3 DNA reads TGTGCCAGCAGTGACAGGGGGTTCACAGATACGCAGTATTTT. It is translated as CASSDRGFTDTQYF.

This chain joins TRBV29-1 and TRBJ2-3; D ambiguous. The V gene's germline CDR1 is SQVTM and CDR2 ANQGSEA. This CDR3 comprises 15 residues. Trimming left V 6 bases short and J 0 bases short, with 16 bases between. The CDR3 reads CSVGPPLTSTDTQYF. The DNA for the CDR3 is TGCAGCGTGGGCCCTCCGCTGACGAGCACAGATACGCAGTATTTT.

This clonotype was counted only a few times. The CDR3, as DNA: TGCGCCAGCAGCTTATGGGGACAAGCCAAAAACATTCAGTACTTC. It yields the protein CASSLWGQAKNIQYF. The V and J genes are TRBV5-1 and TRBJ2-4; perhaps TRBD1 as D (6 bases). V was clipped by 2 bases and J by 0 bases, with 9 bases between them. The CDR3 covers 15 residues. Germline values: CDR1 SGHRS, CDR2 YFSETQ.

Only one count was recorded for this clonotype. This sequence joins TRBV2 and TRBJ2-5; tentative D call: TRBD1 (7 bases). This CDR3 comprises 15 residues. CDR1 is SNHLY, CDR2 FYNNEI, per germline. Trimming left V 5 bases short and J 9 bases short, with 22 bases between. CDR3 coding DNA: TGTGCCAGCAGTCCCACCGTCAGGGGGGTCACGGCCCAGTACTTC. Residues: CASSPTVRGVTAQYF.

In DNA, the CDR3 is TGTGCCAGCAGCTCAACTAGCGGGGGGGCCTCCTACGAGCAGTACTTC. Translated: CASSSTSGGASYEQYF. The V call is TRBV7-2, the J call TRBJ2-7; TRBD2 matches 13 bases. With 4 bases clipped from V and 0 bases from J, the junction kept 3 bases outside the gene matches. Germline CDR1 SGHTA, CDR2 FQGNSA. The CDR3 spans 16 residues.

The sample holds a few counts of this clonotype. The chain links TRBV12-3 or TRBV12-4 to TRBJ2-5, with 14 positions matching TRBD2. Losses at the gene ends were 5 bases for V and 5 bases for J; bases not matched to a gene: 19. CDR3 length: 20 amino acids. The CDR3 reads CASSARWGGTSGRKAETQYF. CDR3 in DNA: TGTGCCAGCAGTGCCCGATGGGGGGGGACTAGCGGGAGAAAGGCGGAGACCCAGTACTTC.

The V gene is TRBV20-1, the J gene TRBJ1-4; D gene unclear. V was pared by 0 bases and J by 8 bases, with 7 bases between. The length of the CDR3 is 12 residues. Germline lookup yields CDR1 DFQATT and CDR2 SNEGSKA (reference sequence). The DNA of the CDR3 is TGCAGTGCTAGAGATCATGACGAAAAACTGTTTTTT. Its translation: CSARDHDEKLFF.

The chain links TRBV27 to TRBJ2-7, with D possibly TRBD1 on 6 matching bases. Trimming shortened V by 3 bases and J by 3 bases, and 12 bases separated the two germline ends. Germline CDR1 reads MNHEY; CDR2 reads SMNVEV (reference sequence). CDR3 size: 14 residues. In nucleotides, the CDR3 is TGTGCCAGCAGTTTGAGGGGGTCCAACTACGAGCAGTACTTC. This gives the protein CASSLRGSNYEQYF.

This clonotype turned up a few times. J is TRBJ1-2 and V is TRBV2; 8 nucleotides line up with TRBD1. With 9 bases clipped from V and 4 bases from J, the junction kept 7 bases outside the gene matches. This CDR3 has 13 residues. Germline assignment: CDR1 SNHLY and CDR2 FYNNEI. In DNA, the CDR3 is TGTGCCAGTATCGGACAGGGATCCTATGGCTACACCTTC. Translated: CASIGQGSYGYTF.

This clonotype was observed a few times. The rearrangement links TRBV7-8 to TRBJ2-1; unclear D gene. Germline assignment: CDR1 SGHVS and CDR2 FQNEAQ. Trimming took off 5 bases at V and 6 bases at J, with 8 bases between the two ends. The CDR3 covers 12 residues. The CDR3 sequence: CASSPSRNEQFF. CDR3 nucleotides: TGTGCCAGCAGCCCCAGTCGCAATGAGCAGTTCTTC. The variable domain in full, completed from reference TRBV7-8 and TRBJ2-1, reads GAGVSQSPRYKVAKRGQDVALRCDPISGHVSLFWYQQALGQGPEFLTYFQNEAQLDKSGLPSDRFFAERPEGSVSTLKIQRTQQEDSAVYLCASSPSRNEQFFGPGTRLTVL.

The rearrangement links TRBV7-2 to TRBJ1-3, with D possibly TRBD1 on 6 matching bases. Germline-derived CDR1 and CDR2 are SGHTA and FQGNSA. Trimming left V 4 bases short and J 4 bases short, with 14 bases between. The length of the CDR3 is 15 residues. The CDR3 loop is CASSSRGGLGNTIYF. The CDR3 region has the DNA TGTGCCAGCAGCTCCCGGGGGGGGCTCGGAAACACCATATATTTT. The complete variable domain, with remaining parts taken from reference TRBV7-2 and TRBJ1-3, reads GAGVSQSPSNKVTEKGKDVELRCDPISGHTALYWYRQSLGQGLEFLIYFQGNSAPDKSGLPSDRFSAERTGGSVSTLTIQRTQQEDSAVYLCASSSRGGLGNTIYFGEGSWLTVV.

The CDR3, as DNA: TGCAGCGGGCGAGTCGGCACTGAAGCTTTCTTT. Residues: CSGRVGTEAFF. V gene TRBV29-1 combines with J gene TRBJ1-1; no clear D gene. CDR3 length: 11 amino acids. V was shortened by 7 bases and J by 4 bases, with 10 bases between the two germline ends. Germline CDR1 and CDR2: SQVTM and ANQGSEA.

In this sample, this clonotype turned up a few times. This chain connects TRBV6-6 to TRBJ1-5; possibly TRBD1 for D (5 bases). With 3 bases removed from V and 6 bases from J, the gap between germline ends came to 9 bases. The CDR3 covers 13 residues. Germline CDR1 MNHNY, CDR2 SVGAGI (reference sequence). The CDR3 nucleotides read TGTGCCAGCAGTTATCCAGGGAGTCAGCCCCAGCATTTT. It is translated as CASSYPGSQPQHF.

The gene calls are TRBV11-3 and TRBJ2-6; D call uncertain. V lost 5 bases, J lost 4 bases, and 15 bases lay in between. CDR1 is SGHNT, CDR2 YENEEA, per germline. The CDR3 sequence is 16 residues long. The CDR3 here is CASSLTVGSGANVLTF. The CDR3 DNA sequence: TGTGCCAGCAGCCTGACGGTTGGTAGCGGGGCCAACGTCCTGACTTTC.

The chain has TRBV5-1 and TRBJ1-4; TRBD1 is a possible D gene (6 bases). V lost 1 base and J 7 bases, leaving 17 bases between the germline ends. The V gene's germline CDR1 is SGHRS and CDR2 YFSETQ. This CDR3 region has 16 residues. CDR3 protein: CASSLNNIQGGEKLFF. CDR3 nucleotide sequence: TGCGCCAGCAGCTTGAATAATATACAGGGTGGTGAAAAACTGTTTTTT.

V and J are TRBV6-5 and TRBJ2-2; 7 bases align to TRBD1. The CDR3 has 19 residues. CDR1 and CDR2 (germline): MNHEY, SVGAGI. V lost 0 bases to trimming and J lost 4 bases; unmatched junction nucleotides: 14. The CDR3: CASSYSPYEGALGTGELFF. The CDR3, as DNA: TGTGCCAGCAGTTACTCTCCTTACGAGGGGGCGCTCGGCACCGGGGAGCTGTTTTTT.

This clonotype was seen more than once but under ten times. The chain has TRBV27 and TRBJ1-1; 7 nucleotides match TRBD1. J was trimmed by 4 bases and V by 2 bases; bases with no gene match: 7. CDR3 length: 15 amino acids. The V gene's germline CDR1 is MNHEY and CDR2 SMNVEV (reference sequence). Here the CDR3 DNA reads TGTGCCAGCAGTTTAACGCAGGGGGTGAGCACTGAAGCTTTCTTT. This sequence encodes CASSLTQGVSTEAFF.

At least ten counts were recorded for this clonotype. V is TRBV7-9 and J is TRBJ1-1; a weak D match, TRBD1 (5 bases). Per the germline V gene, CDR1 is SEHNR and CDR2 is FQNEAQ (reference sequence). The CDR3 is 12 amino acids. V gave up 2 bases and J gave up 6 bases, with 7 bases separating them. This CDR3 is CASSLQGAEAFF. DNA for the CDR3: TGTGCCAGCAGCTTACAGGGCGCTGAAGCTTTCTTT.